These 16 T cell receptor beta chains came from one sample sequenced in a study of blood T cell repertoires in COVID-19. This table comes from immunoSEQ multiplex PCR, and its TCRdb copy is limited to in-frame clones, with some not included. This table holds roughly 300,000 clones, about 92% found once. Sequencing input: PBMCs or T cells enriched from blood (not recorded which). These receptors were collected from a woman in her 30s who had recovered from COVID-19.

The J gene is TRBJ1-6, the V gene TRBV5-1, with no clear D. Trimming cost V 5 bases and J 0 bases, with 15 bases left between them. CDR3 length: 17 residues. CDR1 SGHRS and CDR2 YFSETQ come from the germline V gene. The CDR3 is CASSTQQTSSYNSPLHF. CDR3 nucleotide sequence: TGCGCCAGCAGTACCCAACAGACGAGCTCCTATAATTCACCCCTCCACTTT.

The chain recombines TRBV6-2 or TRBV6-3 with TRBJ1-1, with D possibly TRBD1 on 5 matching bases. Looked up from germline, CDR1 is MNHEY and CDR2 is SVGEGT. The CDR3 contains 13 residues. The V gene lost 2 bases and the J gene lost 5 bases, with 9 bases spanning the gap. This CDR3 is CASSYGRGTEAFF. In nucleotides, the CDR3 is TGTGCCAGCAGTTACGGGAGGGGAACTGAAGCTTTCTTT.

The chain is built from TRBV4-1 and TRBJ1-2; D not resolved. Germline V gene sequence: CDR1 MGHRA, CDR2 YSYEKL. V was trimmed by 4 bases and J by 4 bases, leaving 10 bases between them. The CDR3 runs to 13 residues. As DNA, the CDR3 is TGCGCCAGCAGCCCTACCCAAGCCTATGGCTACACCTTC. It translates to CASSPTQAYGYTF.

The chain links TRBV12-3 or TRBV12-4 to TRBJ1-2, with unresolved D. Between the trimmed V and J ends, which lost 3 bases and 6 bases, there was a span of 11 bases. This CDR3 spans 13 amino acids. CDR3 loop: CASSFRRNNGYTF. The DNA of the CDR3 is TGTGCCAGCAGTTTTCGGAGAAATAATGGCTACACCTTC.

The chain joins TRBV5-6 to TRBJ1-2; tentatively, D is TRBD1 (6 bases). CDR1 and CDR2 from the germline V gene are SGHDT and YYEEEE. The CDR3 contains 14 residues. V lost 2 bases, J lost 1 base, and 9 bases lay in between. In nucleotides, the CDR3 is TGTGCCAGCAGCTTTAACAGGGATAACTATGGCTACACCTTC. Translating gives CASSFNRDNYGYTF.

The gene calls are TRBV2 and TRBJ1-6; 8 nucleotides agree with TRBD1. V was clipped by 6 bases and J by 10 bases; unmatched bases: 11. The CDR3 has 15 residues. The germline V gene encodes CDR1 SNHLY and CDR2 FYNNEI. CDR3 coding DNA: TGTGCCAGCAGAGGGAGTGCAGGGGGCGGGTCACCCCTCCACTTT. Translation: CASRGSAGGGSPLHF.

The chain recombines TRBV7-2 with TRBJ1-5, with D tentatively TRBD1 (6 bases). Per the germline V gene, CDR1 is SGHTA and CDR2 is FQGNSA. This CDR3 is built from 17 residues. The ends were cut back, 5 bases at V and 0 bases at J, with 17 bases in the middle. CDR3 amino acids: CASSLQGNANSNQPQHF. For the CDR3, the DNA is TGTGCCAGCAGCCTTCAGGGGAATGCCAATAGCAATCAGCCCCAGCATTTT.

Of note for this clone: This same CDR3 is encoded by further DNA sequences in the sample. The rearrangement links TRBV28 to TRBJ2-5; 8 nucleotides align to TRBD2. The germline V gene has CDR1 MDHEN and CDR2 SYDVKM. V dropped 4 bases and J dropped 5; count of bases not matched to a gene: 0. There are 12 residues in the CDR3. DNA for the CDR3: TGTGCCAGCAGTTCGGGGGGGGAGACCCAGTACTTC. Protein: CASSSGGETQYF.

This chain links TRBV2 with TRBJ2-2, with 7 bases identical to TRBD2. The CDR3 runs to 18 residues. Per the germline V gene, CDR1 is SNHLY and CDR2 is FYNNEI. With V trimmed by 6 bases and J by 1 base, 14 bases remained unmatched. CDR3 DNA: TGTGCCAGCAGGATCTTGCGGGAGTCGATGAGGAACACCGGGGAGCTGTTTTTT. Translated, it gives CASRILRESMRNTGELFF.

This sequence joins TRBV21-1 and TRBJ1-1. TRBV21-1 is a known pseudogene. The CDR3 spans 16 residues. CDR3 sequence reads: CASSGLPLPPEYEAFF. The DNA of the CDR3 is TGTGCCAGCAGCGGTCTACCCTTGCCGCCTGAATATGAAGCTTTCTTT.

The chain has TRBV30 and TRBJ1-2; 9 bases match TRBD1. In germline, CDR1 is GTSNPN, CDR2 SVGIG (reference sequence). The CDR3 is made up of 13 amino acids. J lost 7 bases, V lost 2 bases, and 5 bases had no gene match. The CDR3 is CAWSRQGGGGYTF. In DNA, the CDR3 is TGTGCCTGGAGTCGACAGGGGGGAGGTGGCTACACCTTC.

About this clone: The junction departs from germline at one end; a sequencing error may be responsible. The chain couples TRBV7-7 to TRBJ2-2; weak D call: TRBD2 (6 bases). The CDR3 spans 17 residues. The germline CDR1 and CDR2 sequences are SSHAT and FNYEAQ (reference sequence). The CDR3 is CASSSGLWRETTGELFF. The CDR3 region has the DNA TGTGCTAGCAGCTCAGGGCTGTGGCGGGAAACCACCGGGGAGCTGTTTTTT.

This clone was seen once. The CDR3 loop reads CAWSPGGNEAFF. The CDR3 DNA is TGTGCCTGGAGCCCAGGGGGAAACGAAGCTTTCTTT. The rearrangement uses TRBV30 and TRBJ1-1; 7 nucleotides match TRBD1. This CDR3 contains 12 residues. CDR1 and CDR2 from the germline V gene are GTSNPN and SVGIG (reference sequence). V lost 3 bases, J lost 8 bases, and 6 bases stayed unmatched.

J is TRBJ2-1 and V is TRBV7-3; 9 bases agree with TRBD2. Germline CDR1 and CDR2: SGHTA and FQGTGA. The CDR3 loop spans 15 amino acids. V shed 5 bases, J shed 8 bases, and the junction held 10 bases outside the gene matches. The DNA of the CDR3 is TGTGCCAGCAGCCCCATAGCGGGAGCCTGGGATGAGCAGTTCTTC. It encodes CASSPIAGAWDEQFF.

The chain recombines TRBV14 with TRBJ2-2; 9 nucleotides match TRBD1. Germline-derived CDR1 and CDR2 are SGHDN and FVKESK. This CDR3 is 15 amino acids long. The V and J ends lost 4 bases and 5 bases, in that order; junction bases with no gene match: 5. CDR3 DNA sequence: TGTGCCAGCAGCCCCGGGACAGGGTGGACCGGGGAGCTGTTTTTT. Protein: CASSPGTGWTGELFF.

The rearrangement links TRBV19 to TRBJ1-6, with 7 bases matching TRBD1. With V trimmed by 4 bases and J by 4 bases, 10 bases remained unmatched. The CDR3 has 17 residues. CDR1 is LNHDA, CDR2 SQIVND, per germline (reference sequence). The CDR3 nucleotides are TGTGCCAGTAGTACCCCCGCCGGGACAGAGTATAATTCACCCCTCCACTTT. Encoded protein: CASSTPAGTEYNSPLHF.